The 4 T cell receptor beta chains below were found in one sample sequenced in a study of OX40 agonist ivuxolimab in advanced cancers. Profiled with immunoSEQ multiplex PCR; TCRdb holds only in-frame clones, not every one. The sample shows 52,000 or so clones, around four fifths of them seen only once. The starting material was CD4+ or CD8+ T cells sorted from blood, obtained in a trial of the OX40 agonist ivuxolimab. Receptor source: an adult with an advanced solid tumor such as melanoma, head and neck, liver or kidney cancer.

The chain couples TRBV18 to TRBJ2-7; TRBD1 matches 10 bases. The CDR3 is made up of 14 amino acids. With 2 bases clipped from V and 5 bases from J, the junction kept 3 bases outside the gene matches. In germline, CDR1 is KGHSH, CDR2 LQKENI. The CDR3 bases are TGTGCCAGCTCACCAAGACAGGGGGCGGACGAGCAGTACTTC. This translates into CASSPRQGADEQYF.

J is TRBJ2-1 and V is TRBV4-1, with D unclear. This CDR3 region has 17 residues. V shed 1 base and J shed 2 bases, with 15 bases lying between them. The germline CDR1 and CDR2 sequences are MGHRA and YSYEKL. The CDR3 DNA reads TGCGCCAGCAGCCAAGGGAGTAGAAAGGGCCCCTACAATGAGCAGTTCTTC. Its protein product is CASSQGSRKGPYNEQFF.

As to this clone: Other DNA variants within this sample encode the same CDR3. The chain combines TRBV18 with TRBJ1-2; no firm D call. Germline loops: CDR1 KGHSH, CDR2 LQKENI. The CDR3 totals 15 residues. The V end was cut by 0 bases, the J end by 0 bases, with 8 bases between. The CDR3 region has the DNA TGTGCCAGCTCACCACCGGCGGGCACTAACTATGGCTACACCTTC. This sequence encodes CASSPPAGTNYGYTF.

The chain uses TRBV9 and TRBJ2-5; perhaps TRBD2 as D (5 bases). The CDR3 consists of 16 residues. V lost 3 bases and J lost 4, with 19 bases in between. Per germline, CDR1 SGDLS and CDR2 YYNGEE. CDR3 in DNA: TGTGCCAGCAGCGCTCCCTCGAATCTCCGGGGAGAGACCCAGTACTTC. Its translation: CASSAPSNLRGETQYF.